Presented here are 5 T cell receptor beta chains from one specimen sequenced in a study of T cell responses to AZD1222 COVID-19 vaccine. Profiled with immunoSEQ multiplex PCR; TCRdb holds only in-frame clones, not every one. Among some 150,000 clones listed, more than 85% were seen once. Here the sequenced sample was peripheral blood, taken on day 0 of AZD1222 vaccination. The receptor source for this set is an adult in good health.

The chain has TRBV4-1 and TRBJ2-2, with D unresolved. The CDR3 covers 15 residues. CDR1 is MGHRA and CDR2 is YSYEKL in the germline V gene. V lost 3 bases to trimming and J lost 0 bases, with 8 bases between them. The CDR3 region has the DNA TGCGCCAGCAGCCATGGAACTGCGAACACCGGGGAGCTGTTTTTT. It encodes CASSHGTANTGELFF.

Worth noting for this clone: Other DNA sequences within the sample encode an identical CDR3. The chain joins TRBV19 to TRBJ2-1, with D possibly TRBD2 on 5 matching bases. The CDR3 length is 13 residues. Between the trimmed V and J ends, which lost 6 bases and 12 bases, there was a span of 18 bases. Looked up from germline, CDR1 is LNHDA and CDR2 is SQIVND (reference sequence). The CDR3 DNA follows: TGTGCCAGTAGGGAGCTAGCTTCAAGGAGGCAGTTCTTC. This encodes CASRELASRRQFF.

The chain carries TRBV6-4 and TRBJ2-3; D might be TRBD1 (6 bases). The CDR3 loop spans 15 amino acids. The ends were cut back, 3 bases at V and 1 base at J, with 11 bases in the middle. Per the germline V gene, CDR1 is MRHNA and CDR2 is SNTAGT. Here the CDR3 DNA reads TGTGCCAGCAGTGAAGGGACAATTCGCACAGATACGCAGTATTTT. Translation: CASSEGTIRTDTQYF.

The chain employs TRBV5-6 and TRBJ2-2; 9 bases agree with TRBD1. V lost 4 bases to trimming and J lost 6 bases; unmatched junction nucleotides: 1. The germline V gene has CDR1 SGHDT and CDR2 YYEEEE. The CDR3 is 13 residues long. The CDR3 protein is CASSRTGAGELFF. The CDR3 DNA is TGTGCCAGCAGCCGGACAGGGGCCGGGGAGCTGTTTTTT.

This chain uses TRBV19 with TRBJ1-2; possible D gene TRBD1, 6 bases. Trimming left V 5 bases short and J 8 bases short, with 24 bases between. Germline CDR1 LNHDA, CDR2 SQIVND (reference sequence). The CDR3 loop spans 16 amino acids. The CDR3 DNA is TGTGCCAGTAGTCCAATGGCGACACAGGGTAAGGTCGGCTACACCTTC. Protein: CASSPMATQGKVGYTF.